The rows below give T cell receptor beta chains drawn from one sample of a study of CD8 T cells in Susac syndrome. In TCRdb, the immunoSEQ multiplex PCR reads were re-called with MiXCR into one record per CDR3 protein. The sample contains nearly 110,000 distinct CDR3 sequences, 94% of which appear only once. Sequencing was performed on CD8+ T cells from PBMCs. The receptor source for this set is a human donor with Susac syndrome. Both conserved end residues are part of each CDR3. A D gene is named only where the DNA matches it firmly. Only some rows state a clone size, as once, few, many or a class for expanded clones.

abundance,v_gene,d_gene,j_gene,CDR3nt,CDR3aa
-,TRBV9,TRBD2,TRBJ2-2,TGTGCCAGCAGCGTGAGGCGGGGGAGGGGGGAGCTGTTTTTT,CASSVRRGRGELFF
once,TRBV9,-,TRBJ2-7,TGTGCCAGCAGCCTCTGGGCGGCATCCTACGAGCAGTACTTC,CASSLWAASYEQYF
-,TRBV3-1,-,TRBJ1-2,TGTGCCAGCAGCCAGGTAACAGGGAACTATGGCTACACCTTC,CASSQVTGNYGYTF
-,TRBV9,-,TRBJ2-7,TGTGCCAGCAGCGCGGACGGGACCTACGAGCAGTACTTC,CASSADGTYEQYF
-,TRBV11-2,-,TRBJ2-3,TGTGCCAGCAGCTGGACGCCTGCCGATACGCAGTATTTT,CASSWTPADTQYF
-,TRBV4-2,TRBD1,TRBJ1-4,TGTGCCAGCAGCTTGCCCACAGGGGGCCGTGAAAAACTGTTTTTT,CASSLPTGGREKLFF
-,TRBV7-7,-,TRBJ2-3,TGTGCCAGCAAGGAATCCGGGGGAGATACGCAGTATTTT,CASKESGGDTQYF
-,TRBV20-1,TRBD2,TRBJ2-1,TGCAGTGCCGCTGGGACTAGCTGGTTCAATGAGCAGTTCTTC,CSAAGTSWFNEQFF
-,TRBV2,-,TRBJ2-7,TGTGCCAGCAGTGGCTACGAGCAGTACTTC,CASSGYEQYF
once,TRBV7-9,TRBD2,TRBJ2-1,TGTGCCAGCAGCTTAGCGCCGGGACTAGCCTATGAGCAGTTCTTC,CASSLAPGLAYEQFF
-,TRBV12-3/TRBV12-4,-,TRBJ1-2,TGTGCCAGCAGTTTAGGGGCAGCAGTCTATGGCTACACCTTC,CASSLGAAVYGYTF
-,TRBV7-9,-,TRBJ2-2,TGTGCCAGCAGCTTAGCGTTGGGGACCGGGGAGCTGTTTTTT,CASSLALGTGELFF
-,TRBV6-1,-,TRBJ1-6,TGTGCCAGCAGATCCGACGGGCGGCGGGGCAATTCACCCCTCCACTTT,CASRSDGRRGNSPLHF
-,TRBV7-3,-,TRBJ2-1,TGTGCCAGCAGCTCTTTAGCCCATAGCTCCTACAATGAGCAGTTCTTC,CASSSLAHSSYNEQFF
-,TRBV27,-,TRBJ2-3,TGTGCCAGCAGTTTAGCGGGGATAAACACAGATACGCAGTATTTT,CASSLAGINTDTQYF
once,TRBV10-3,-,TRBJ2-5,TGTGCCATCAGTGAAACAGGGTCACAAGAGACCCAGTACTTC,CAISETGSQETQYF
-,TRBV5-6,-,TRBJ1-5,TGTGCCAGCAGCTCGGGCGGATATTCTCAGCCCCAGCATTTT,CASSSGGYSQPQHF
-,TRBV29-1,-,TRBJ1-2,TGCAGCGTTGTGGGCTACTATGGCTACACCTTC,CSVVGYYGYTF
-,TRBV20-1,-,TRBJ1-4,TGCAGTGCTAGAGATTTGACAGCCACTAATGAAAAACTGTTTTTT,CSARDLTATNEKLFF
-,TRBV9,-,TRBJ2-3,TGTGCCAGCGCTTCCACGGGGGCAGGGGGAGCAGATACGCAGTATTTT,CASASTGAGGADTQYF
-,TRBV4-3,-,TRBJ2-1,TGCGCCAGCAGCCAAGATAATAATGAGCAGTTCTTC,CASSQDNNEQFF
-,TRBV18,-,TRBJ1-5,TGTGCCAGCTCAGGAGTTAGCAATCAGCCCCAGCATTTT,CASSGVSNQPQHF
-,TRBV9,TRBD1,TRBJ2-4,TGTGCCAGCAGCGTAGGAGGGGGCCTAGCCAAAAACATTCAGTACTTC,CASSVGGGLAKNIQYF
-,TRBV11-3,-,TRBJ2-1,TGTGCCAGCAGCTTAGGTGGGGGTACAGGTGAGCAGTTCTTC,CASSLGGGTGEQFF
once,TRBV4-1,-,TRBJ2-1,TGCGCCAGCAGCCAAGAGGGCGACAGTAACAATGAGCAGTTCTTC,CASSQEGDSNNEQFF
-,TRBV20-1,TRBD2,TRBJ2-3,TGCAGTGCTAGAGAACCGGGACTAGCGGGGGTCACAGATACGCAGTATTTT,CSAREPGLAGVTDTQYF
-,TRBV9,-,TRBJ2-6,TGTGCCAGCAAAGACAGCGTCCAAGGGACTGGGGCCAACGTCCTGACTTTC,CASKDSVQGTGANVLTF
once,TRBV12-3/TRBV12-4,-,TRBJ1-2,TGTGCCAGCAGCCGCCCCCCGGGCTACACCTTC,CASSRPPGYTF
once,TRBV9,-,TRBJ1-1,TGTGCCAGCAGCGTAGTAGTGGATTTGAACACTGAAGCTTTCTTT,CASSVVVDLNTEAFF